This entry lists 30 T cell receptor beta chains sequenced from one sample in a study of T cells in Graves' hyperthyroidism and ophthalmopathy. Template material for amplifying TCR beta CDR3 regions consisted of RNA transcripts. HTBI primers were the set used in a first-round RT-PCR of the TCR CDR3. Each CDR3 protein is one row after TCRdb ran MiXCR on the multiplex PCR reads. There are 350,000 to 400,000 distinct CDR3 sequences in the sample; 19% occur only once, and about 3.7% lies in the top ten. The sequencing sample was made of blood. Source of these receptors: a woman in her late teens or twenties with Graves' hyperthyroidism.

This clonotype was observed at least ten times. The V gene is TRBV20-1, the J gene TRBJ1-5; D uncertain. The CDR3 spans 13 residues. CDR1 DFQATT and CDR2 SNEGSKA come from the germline V gene (reference sequence). V shed 2 bases and J shed 1 base, with 6 bases lying between them. In DNA, the CDR3 is TGCAGTGCTAGAAGGCCGAGCAATCAGCCCCAGCATTTT. Translation: CSARRPSNQPQHF.

This clonotype was recorded many times. The chain combines TRBV20-1 with TRBJ1-5; no clear D gene. Trimming shortened V by 6 bases and J by 3 bases, and 21 bases separated the two germline ends. This CDR3 is 16 amino acids long. CDR1 is DFQATT and CDR2 is SNEGSKA in the germline V gene (reference sequence). The CDR3 DNA reads TGCAGTGCCGGATATAGACCAGAGATAGCCAATCAGCCCCAGCATTTT. As protein: CSAGYRPEIANQPQHF.

This clonotype came up many times. The rearrangement uses TRBV20-1 and TRBJ1-1, with a tentative D call TRBD1 (5 bases). Germline lookup yields CDR1 DFQATT and CDR2 SNEGSKA (reference sequence). CDR3 length equals 13 residues. V lost 2 bases, J lost 4 bases, and 11 bases lay in between. CDR3 DNA sequence: TGCAGTGCTAGAATCCCCAGGGCCACTGAAGCTTTCTTT. It is translated as CSARIPRATEAFF.

This clonotype was observed a handful of times. The genes are TRBV6-2 or TRBV6-3 and TRBJ2-6; 11 bases align to TRBD2. The CDR3 has 19 amino acids. With V trimmed by 0 bases and J by 0 bases, 4 bases remained unmatched. The V gene's germline CDR1 is MNHEY and CDR2 SVGEGT. In nucleotides, the CDR3 is TGTGCCAGCAGTTACTCGGACACTAGCGGGGGCTCTGGGGCCAACGTCCTGACTTTC. Translation: CASSYSDTSGGSGANVLTF.

This clonotype appeared many times. This chain connects TRBV4-1 to TRBJ1-2, with D tentatively TRBD1 (6 bases). Per germline, CDR1 MGHRA and CDR2 YSYEKL. V was shortened by 3 bases and J by 2 bases, with 10 bases between the two germline ends. CDR3 length: 14 amino acids. In nucleotides, the CDR3 is TGCGCCAGCAGCCATGAAGGGGGGAACTATGGCTACACCTTC. Amino acid sequence: CASSHEGGNYGYTF.

The chain links TRBV6-1 to TRBJ1-1; D unclear. Per germline, CDR1 MNHNS and CDR2 SASEGT. Trimming cost V 5 bases and J 2 bases, with 12 bases left between them. The CDR3 covers 14 residues. CDR3: CASSLYKVNTEAFF. The CDR3 bases are TGTGCCAGCAGTCTATACAAGGTTAACACTGAAGCTTTCTTT.

A word on this clonotype: At one of its ends the junction is not consistent with the germline gene, which may arise from a read error. V usage is TRBV12-3 or TRBV12-4 and J usage is TRBJ2-7, with a tentative D call TRBD2 (6 bases). The CDR3 covers 15 residues. CDR3 amino acids: CASGLRGIDGGEQYF. The CDR3 nucleotides read TGTGCCAGCGGTTTACGGGGGATAGACGGGGGAGAGCAGTACTTC.

This clonotype has a count of ten or more. The chain employs TRBV30 and TRBJ1-1; perhaps TRBD1 as D (5 bases). Germline V gives CDR1 GTSNPN, CDR2 SVGIG (reference sequence). V lost 3 bases and J 0 bases, leaving 11 bases between the germline ends. The CDR3 has 14 amino acids. DNA for the CDR3: TGTGCCTGGAGGAGGGGTTCCCTGAACACTGAAGCTTTCTTT. Its protein is CAWRRGSLNTEAFF.

This clonotype was observed many times. This sequence joins TRBV20-1 and TRBJ2-7, with D perhaps assigned TRBD1 or TRBD2 (5 bases each). In germline, CDR1 is DFQATT, CDR2 SNEGSKA (reference sequence). The CDR3 runs 13 residues. V lost 5 bases and J lost 5, with 16 bases in between. The CDR3 sequence is CSAGEGRDDEQYF. The DNA for the CDR3 is TGCAGTGCTGGCGAGGGCAGGGACGACGAGCAGTACTTC.

Many counts were recorded for this clonotype. The chain combines TRBV7-9 with TRBJ2-7; D remains ambiguous. CDR3 length: 12 amino acids. Trimming shortened V by 5 bases and J by 6 bases, and 11 bases separated the two germline ends. The germline V gene has CDR1 SEHNR and CDR2 FQNEAQ (reference sequence). For the CDR3, the DNA is TGTGCCAGCAGCGAGACATCTCGCGAGCAGTACTTC. This codes for CASSETSREQYF.

This chain links TRBV6-1 with TRBJ2-2; 8 bases match TRBD1. V was clipped by 7 bases and J by 4 bases; unmatched bases: 14. The CDR3 runs 17 residues. Germline-derived CDR1 and CDR2 are MNHNS and SASEGT. CDR3 nucleotide sequence: TGTGCCAGCACCTACAGGGGGTACGGAGTTGGCACCGGGGAGCTGTTTTTT. It translates to CASTYRGYGVGTGELFF.

This clonotype appeared many times. V and J are TRBV29-1 and TRBJ1-2; TRBD1 matches at 9 bases. Trimming cost V 5 bases and J 2 bases; bases outside gene matches: 6. This CDR3 has 14 amino acids. Germline CDR1 is SQVTM and CDR2 is ANQGSEA. CDR3 sequence (DNA): TGCAGCGTTCTTCCCGGACAGGGGAACTATGGCTACACCTTC. Its protein is CSVLPGQGNYGYTF.

The table lists this clonotype with many counts. The DNA for the CDR3 is TGTGCCAGCAGTACCCCAGGGAACACTGAAGCTTTCTTT. The encoded protein is CASSTPGNTEAFF. This chain connects TRBV12-3 or TRBV12-4 to TRBJ1-1; D is unresolved. This CDR3 comprises 13 residues. V lost 5 bases and J 1 base, leaving 8 bases between the germline ends.

This clonotype showed up many times. The chain is built from TRBV30 and TRBJ1-2; 8 bases match TRBD1. CDR3 length: 13 residues. The germline CDR1 and CDR2 sequences are GTSNPN and SVGIG (reference sequence). J lost 3 bases, V lost 4 bases, and 4 bases had no gene match. CDR3 nucleotide sequence: TGTGCCTGGATCAGGGGGCATGACTATGGCTACACCTTC. This translates into CAWIRGHDYGYTF.

This clonotype has ten or more counts. The chain couples TRBV20-1 to TRBJ2-7; D gene uncertain. Trimming took 3 bases from V and 1 from J, leaving 10 bases between them. Germline V gene sequence: CDR1 DFQATT, CDR2 SNEGSKA (reference sequence). The CDR3 is made up of 13 amino acids. The CDR3 here is CSASRVGSYEQYF. As DNA, the CDR3 is TGCAGTGCTAGTAGGGTGGGGTCCTACGAGCAGTACTTC.

In this sample, this clonotype turned up a few times. The chain employs TRBV20-1 and TRBJ1-5; 7 positions agree with TRBD1. The CDR3 contains 14 residues. The V gene end was trimmed by 3 bases and the J gene end by 7 bases; junction bases not matched to a gene: 9. Germline V gene data show CDR1 as DFQATT and CDR2 as SNEGSKA (reference sequence). The CDR3 protein is CSASRGQGSQPQHF. The CDR3 region has the DNA TGCAGTGCTAGTAGGGGGCAGGGGTCGCAGCCCCAGCATTTT.

This clonotype was seen many times. At one end, the junction sequence differs from germline, possibly due to a read error. This chain uses TRBV5-1 with TRBJ1-1; a weak D match, TRBD1 (5 bases). The germline gives CDR1 SGHRS, CDR2 YFSETQ. The CDR3 length is 12 residues. CDR3: CASSSSGTEALF. DNA for the CDR3: TGCGCCAGCAGCTCGTCAGGGACTGAAGCTCTCTTT. Variable domain in full (rest from reference TRBV5-1 and TRBJ1-1): KAGVTQTPRYLIKTRGQQVTLSCSPISGHRSVSWYQQTPGQGLQFLFEYFSETQRNKGNFPGRFSGRQFSNSRSEMNVSTLELGDSALYLCASSSSGTEALFGQGTRLTVV.

This clonotype was recorded many times. V usage is TRBV12-3 or TRBV12-4 and J usage is TRBJ2-2; D may be TRBD1 or TRBD2 (5 bases each). This CDR3 region has 16 residues. V lost 4 bases to trimming and J lost 1 base, with 13 bases between them. The CDR3 reads CASSSRGRENTGELFF. CDR3 bases: TGTGCCAGCAGTTCTCGGGGCAGGGAGAACACCGGGGAGCTGTTTTTT.

The table lists this clonotype with many counts. The chain couples TRBV5-1 to TRBJ1-2; a weak D match, TRBD1 (6 bases). Germline CDR1 and CDR2: SGHRS and YFSETQ. Between the trimmed V and J ends, which lost 4 bases and 6 bases, there was a span of 10 bases. The CDR3 consists of 12 residues. This CDR3 reads CASSGRTDGYTF. The CDR3 region has the DNA TGCGCCAGCAGCGGTAGGACAGATGGCTACACCTTC.

This clonotype was seen at least ten times. The chain uses TRBV27 and TRBJ2-5, with D maybe TRBD2 (6 bases). This CDR3 spans 15 amino acids. Germline CDR1 reads MNHEY; CDR2 reads SMNVEV (reference sequence). V lost 6 bases and J 11 bases, leaving 25 bases between the germline ends. The CDR3 sequence: CASSHQPGTDSSQYF. The CDR3 DNA sequence: TGTGCCAGCAGCCACCAACCAGGGACTGACTCATCTCAGTACTTC.

This clonotype has a count of ten or more. The CDR3 nucleotides are TGTGCCAGCAGTCCTCGGACGGTCAGGCAGCCCCAGCATTTT. Its translation is CASSPRTVRQPQHF. The chain links TRBV6-1 to TRBJ1-5, with D hard to call. V was shortened by 5 bases and J by 7 bases, with 15 bases between the two germline ends. This CDR3 contains 14 residues. Germline V gene data show CDR1 as MNHNS and CDR2 as SASEGT.

This clonotype has ten or more counts. CDR3 nucleotide sequence: TGTGCCACCAGCAGCACCGGGACAGGGGATGTGAACATTCAGTACTTC. This gives the protein CATSSTGTGDVNIQYF. V usage is TRBV15 and J usage is TRBJ2-4, with TRBD1 matching over 10 bases. CDR3 length equals 16 residues. Germline-derived CDR1 and CDR2 are LNHNV and YYDKDF (reference sequence). The V segment lost 3 bases and the J segment 7 bases; nucleotides outside the gene matches: 9.

Many counts were recorded for this clonotype. This rearrangement joins TRBV12-3 or TRBV12-4 to TRBJ1-3; D unclear. V lost 1 base and J 0 bases, leaving 7 bases between the germline ends. This CDR3 has 15 residues. DNA of the CDR3: TGTGCCAGCAGTTTAGTCGGCCTCTCTGGAAACACCATATATTTT. Amino acid sequence: CASSLVGLSGNTIYF.

This clonotype came up a few times. The chain joins TRBV28 to TRBJ2-7; perhaps TRBD1 as D (6 bases). V lost 3 bases to trimming and J lost 4 bases, with 13 bases between them. CDR1 is MDHEN and CDR2 is SYDVKM in the germline V gene. This CDR3 region has 14 residues. The CDR3 sequence: CASSFIQGIYEQYF. The DNA of the CDR3 is TGTGCCAGCAGTTTTATTCAGGGGATTTACGAGCAGTACTTC. The entire variable domain, with the rest obtained from reference TRBV28 and TRBJ2-7, is as follows: DVKVTQSSRYLVKRTGEKVFLECVQDMDHENMFWYRQDPGLGLRLIYFSYDVKMKEKGDIPEGYSVSREKKERFSLILESASTNQTSMYLCASSFIQGIYEQYFGPGTRLTVT.

This clonotype was counted many times. The genes are TRBV12-3 or TRBV12-4 and TRBJ2-5, with D perhaps matching TRBD1 (6 bases). Trimming cost V 6 bases and J 2 bases, with 13 bases left between them. CDR3 length equals 14 residues. The CDR3 bases are TGTGCCAGCAGGTCACAGGGCGGACAAGAGACCCAGTACTTC. Its protein is CASRSQGGQETQYF.

This clonotype has a count of ten or more. A much larger clone lies one base from this, so it may be a read error. The chain joins TRBV2 to TRBJ1-2; maybe TRBD1 (6 bases). The CDR3 length is 15 residues. Germline-derived CDR1 and CDR2 are SNHLY and FYNNEI. The CDR3 is CASSEQTGRSFGHTF. CDR3 in DNA: TGTGCCAGCAGTGAACAGACAGGCCGAAGTTTTGGCCACACCTTC. The full variable domain, with the rest looked up from reference TRBV2 and TRBJ1-2, is EPEVTQTPSHQVTQMGQEVILRCVPISNHLYFYWYRQILGQKVEFLVSFYNNEISEKSEIFDDQFSVERPDGSNFTLKIRSTKLEDSAMYFCASSEQTGRSFGHTFGSGTRLTVV.

Points on this clonotype: One end of the junction does not line up with germline, which may come from a read error. The V gene is TRBV11-1, the J gene TRBJ2-4, with TRBD1 matching over 8 bases. The CDR3 is made up of 18 amino acids. Germline CDR1 reads SGHAT; CDR2 reads FQDESV (reference sequence). The CDR3 protein is CASSSPTPARDRRNIKYF. The CDR3, as DNA: TGTGCCAGCAGCTCTCCCACGCCCGCTAGGGACAGGAGGAACATTAAGTACTTC.

The rearrangement joins TRBV13 to TRBJ1-1; D is perhaps TRBD1 (5 bases). Germline lookup yields CDR1 PRHDT and CDR2 FYEKMQ (reference sequence). Trimming took 4 bases from V and 1 from J, leaving 10 bases between them. This CDR3 is built from 14 residues. The CDR3, as DNA: TGTGCCAGCAGCTGGGGGGGGGAGAACACTGAAGCTTTCTTT. The encoded protein is CASSWGGENTEAFF.

This clonotype was recorded many times. The chain is built from TRBV28 and TRBJ2-7; a weak D match, TRBD2 (6 bases). Trimming removed 7 bases from V and 6 bases from J, with 19 bases in between. Germline V gene sequence: CDR1 MDHEN, CDR2 SYDVKM. This CDR3 region has 14 residues. The CDR3: CASNSGGAPVEQYF. In DNA form, the CDR3 reads TGTGCCAGCAACTCTGGAGGGGCCCCGGTCGAGCAGTACTTC.

This clonotype was recorded many times. The gene calls are TRBV12-3 or TRBV12-4 and TRBJ1-2; D is perhaps TRBD1 (6 bases). Trimming cost V 6 bases and J 8 bases, with 19 bases left between them. This CDR3 has 14 amino acids. The chain's CDR3 is CASSSNRQVPGYTF. The DNA of the CDR3 is TGTGCCAGCAGCTCCAACCGACAGGTTCCCGGCTACACCTTC.